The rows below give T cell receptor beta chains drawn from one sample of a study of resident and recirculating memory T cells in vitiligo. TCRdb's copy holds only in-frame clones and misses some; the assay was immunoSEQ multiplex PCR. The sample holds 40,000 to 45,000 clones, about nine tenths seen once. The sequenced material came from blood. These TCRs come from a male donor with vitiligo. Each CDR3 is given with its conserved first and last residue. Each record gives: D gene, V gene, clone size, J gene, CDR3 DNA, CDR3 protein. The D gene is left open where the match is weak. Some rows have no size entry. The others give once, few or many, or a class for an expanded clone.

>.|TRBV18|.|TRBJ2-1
TGTGCCAGCTCACCATCACAGGGCACCTCCTACAATGAGCAGTTCTTC
CASSPSQGTSYNEQFF
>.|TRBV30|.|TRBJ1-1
TGTGCCTGGACCACTGGCAGGGGAGGGACTGAAGCTTTCTTT
CAWTTGRGGTEAFF
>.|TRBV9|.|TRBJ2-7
TGTGCCAGCAGCGAAGGGGGATCCCCCTACGAGCAGTACTTC
CASSEGGSPYEQYF
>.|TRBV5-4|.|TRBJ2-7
TGTGCCAGCAGCAGACTTGGAGGCGCCTACGAGCAGTACTTC
CASSRLGGAYEQYF
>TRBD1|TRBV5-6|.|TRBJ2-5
TGTGCCAGCAGCTTGACAGGGGGGGAGACCCAGTACTTC
CASSLTGGETQYF
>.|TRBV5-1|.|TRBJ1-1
TGCGCCAGCAGCTTGGGAATGGGGAGACGTGAAGCTTTCTTT
CASSLGMGRREAFF
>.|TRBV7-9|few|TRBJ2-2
TGTGCCAGCAGCCCCACTATCACCGGGGAGCTGTTTTTT
CASSPTITGELFF
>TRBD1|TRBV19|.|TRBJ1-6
TGTGCCAGTAGGTGGGACAGGGGGTACTCACCCCTCCACTTT
CASRWDRGYSPLHF
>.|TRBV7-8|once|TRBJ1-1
TGTGCCAGCAGCCTACGATTACCTGGCACTGAAGCTTTCTTT
CASSLRLPGTEAFF
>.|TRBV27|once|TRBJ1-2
TGTGCCAGCAGTTTAAGGCGGGACGACAGCTATGGCTACACCTTC
CASSLRRDDSYGYTF
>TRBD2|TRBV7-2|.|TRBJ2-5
TGTGCCAGCAGCCAACCCCGGATACAGAGCGGGGTGGGAGAGACCCAGTACTTC
CASSQPRIQSGVGETQYF
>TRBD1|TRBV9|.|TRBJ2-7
TGTGCCAGCAGCGCAGCCGGGACAGGGACCTACGAGCAGTACTTC
CASSAAGTGTYEQYF
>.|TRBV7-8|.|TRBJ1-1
TGTGCCAGCAGCATCCTCGGTAACACTGAAGCTTTCTTT
CASSILGNTEAFF
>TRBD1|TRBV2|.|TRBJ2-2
TGTGCCAGCAGTGAATGGGGACAGGGCTCCTCTGGGGAGCTGTTTTTT
CASSEWGQGSSGELFF
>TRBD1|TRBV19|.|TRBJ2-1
TGTGCCAGTAGTGCGGACAGGGGACTCTACAATGAGCAGTTCTTC
CASSADRGLYNEQFF